These 21 T cell receptor beta chains were sequenced from one sample in a study of CD8 T cells in ankylosing spondylitis. TCRdb itself ran the 5' RACE reads through MiXCR, one entry per CDR3 protein. The sample includes 30,000 to 45,000 distinct CDR3 sequences, 15% to 20% of them seen just once. The material sequenced was blood. Receptors originate from a male donor with ankylosing spondylitis or in good health (not recorded which).

In this sample, this clonotype turned up a few times. The chain is built from TRBV9 and TRBJ2-2; D is perhaps TRBD1 or TRBD2 (5 bases each). CDR3 length: 14 residues. Germline CDR1 SGDLS, CDR2 YYNGEE. The V end lost 6 bases, the J end lost 1 base, and 10 bases lay between the germline ends. The CDR3, as DNA: TGTGCCAGCAAAGGGACGGGGAACACCGGGGAGCTGTTTTTT. This translates into CASKGTGNTGELFF.

This sequence joins TRBV5-1 and TRBJ2-1; D is perhaps TRBD2 (6 bases). Germline lookup yields CDR1 SGHRS and CDR2 YFSETQ. This CDR3 has 16 residues. The V gene lost 0 bases and the J gene lost 8 bases, with 18 bases spanning the gap. Here the CDR3 reads CASSLVSPSDSDEQFF. CDR3 coding DNA: TGCGCCAGCAGCTTGGTCTCGCCTAGCGATAGCGATGAGCAGTTCTTC. Drawing the rest from reference TRBV5-1 and TRBJ2-1, the complete variable domain is KAGVTQTPRYLIKTRGQQVTLSCSPISGHRSVSWYQQTPGQGLQFLFEYFSETQRNKGNFPGRFSGRQFSNSRSEMNVSTLELGDSALYLCASSLVSPSDSDEQFFGPGTRLTVL.

J is TRBJ2-3 and V is TRBV12-3 or TRBV12-4, with D perhaps matching TRBD1 (6 bases). V lost 3 bases, J lost 1 base, and 20 bases lay in between. The length of the CDR3 is 18 residues. The CDR3 loop reads CASSFAPFVGARTDTQYF. CDR3 bases: TGTGCCAGCAGTTTTGCCCCCTTTGTGGGGGCCCGCACAGATACGCAGTATTTT.

This clonotype was observed a handful of times. The chain employs TRBV7-2 and TRBJ2-2; no clear D. Trimming took off 5 bases at V and 6 bases at J, with 7 bases between the two ends. CDR3 length: 12 residues. From germline, CDR1 is SGHTA and CDR2 FQGNSA. CDR3 residues: CASSIRAGELFF. In DNA, the CDR3 is TGTGCCAGCAGCATTAGGGCCGGGGAGCTGTTTTTT.

This clonotype has a count of ten or more. The rearrangement uses TRBV6-5 and TRBJ2-1; D is unclear. The CDR3 is 13 residues long. Per germline, CDR1 MNHEY and CDR2 SVGAGI. Between the trimmed V and J ends, which lost 5 bases and 9 bases, there was a span of 14 bases. CDR3 sequence: CASSTGPWGEQFF. In DNA form, the CDR3 reads TGTGCCAGCAGTACCGGTCCCTGGGGTGAGCAGTTCTTC.

Ten or more counts support this clonotype. The gene calls are TRBV12-3 or TRBV12-4 and TRBJ2-1, with 8 bases matching TRBD2. V trimming: 4 bases; J trimming: 6 bases; junction bases outside the gene matches: 14. The CDR3 has 17 amino acids. CDR3 nucleotides: TGTGCCAGCAGTTCCGGGCGGGGGGCCATAGCCTCCAATGAGCAGTTCTTC. This codes for CASSSGRGAIASNEQFF.

V and J are TRBV29-1 and TRBJ2-2, with 7 bases fitting TRBD1. V shed 2 bases and J 5 bases; nucleotides not matched to a gene: 2. The CDR3 consists of 13 residues. CDR1 SQVTM and CDR2 ANQGSEA come from the germline V gene. This CDR3 is CSVENRGTGELFF. In DNA form, the CDR3 reads TGCAGCGTTGAAAACAGGGGTACCGGGGAGCTGTTTTTT.

In its sample, this clonotype was seen a few times. This chain uses TRBV5-1 with TRBJ2-1; D call uncertain. This CDR3 spans 15 amino acids. V lost 0 bases and J lost 0, with 7 bases in between. From germline, CDR1 is SGHRS and CDR2 YFSETQ. Written as DNA, the CDR3 is TGCGCCAGCAGCTTGGAGACGGACTCCTACAATGAGCAGTTCTTC. Its protein product is CASSLETDSYNEQFF.

This chain uses TRBV6-5 with TRBJ1-1; D call uncertain. The ends were cut back, 2 bases at V and 2 bases at J, with 12 bases in the middle. Looked up from germline, CDR1 is MNHEY and CDR2 is SVGAGI. CDR3 length equals 15 residues. CDR3 protein: CASSYEGIGNTEAFF. In DNA form, the CDR3 reads TGTGCCAGCAGTTACGAGGGTATTGGTAACACTGAAGCTTTCTTT.

This clonotype was detected a few times. The rearrangement uses TRBV20-1 and TRBJ1-4; D gene ambiguous. Trimming left V 1 base short and J 8 bases short, with 11 bases between. The CDR3 contains 13 residues. Germline V gene data show CDR1 as DFQATT and CDR2 as SNEGSKA (reference sequence). CDR3 region: CSARVRRQEKLFF. CDR3 DNA sequence: TGCAGTGCTAGAGTTCGGAGGCAGGAAAAACTGTTTTTT.

This chain connects TRBV20-1 to TRBJ2-1; D unclear. This CDR3 comprises 14 residues. Between the trimmed V and J ends, which lost 7 bases and 3 bases, there was a span of 16 bases. CDR1 and CDR2 (germline): DFQATT, SNEGSKA (reference sequence). The CDR3 nucleotides are TGCAGTGGATGTTCGCAGCTGGGCTACAATGAGCAGTTCTTC. This encodes CSGCSQLGYNEQFF.

This clonotype has a handful of counts. The chain combines TRBV25-1 with TRBJ2-1; D unresolved. The CDR3 totals 15 residues. Germline V CDR1 and CDR2: MGHDK, SYGVNS. Deletions cut 5 bases from V and 7 bases from J, with 18 bases between. In DNA, the CDR3 is TGTGCCAGCAGTTACTCCGGATGGACGGAAAATGAGCAGTTCTTC. The encoded protein is CASSYSGWTENEQFF. Complete variable domain (other parts from reference TRBV25-1 and TRBJ2-1): EADIYQTPRYLVIGTGKKITLECSQTMGHDKMYWYQQDPGMELHLIHYSYGVNSTEKGDLSSESTVSRIRTEHFPLTLESARPSHTSQYLCASSYSGWTENEQFFGPGTRLTVL.

In this sample, this clonotype turned up a few times. The rearrangement links TRBV6-2 or TRBV6-3 to TRBJ2-1; D uncertain. The CDR3 length is 15 residues. V was cut by 3 bases and J by 0 bases, with 9 bases left in between. Looked up from germline, CDR1 is MNHEY and CDR2 is SVGEGT. CDR3: CASSYQPSSYNEQFF. CDR3 sequence (DNA): TGTGCCAGCAGTTATCAGCCGAGCTCCTACAATGAGCAGTTCTTC.

The chain has TRBV24-1 and TRBJ2-1; TRBD1 matches at 8 bases. Germline V gene lookup returns CDR1 KGHDR and CDR2 SFDVKD. With V trimmed by 3 bases and J by 4 bases, 7 bases remained unmatched. The CDR3 loop spans 16 amino acids. CDR3 amino acids: CATSDPTGEIYNEQFF. Written as DNA, the CDR3 is TGTGCCACCAGTGATCCGACAGGGGAGATATACAATGAGCAGTTCTTC.

J is TRBJ1-1 and V is TRBV24-1; tentatively, D is TRBD1 (5 bases). Trimming took 11 bases from V and 4 from J, leaving 19 bases between them. The germline CDR1 and CDR2 sequences are KGHDR and SFDVKD. CDR3 length: 14 amino acids. The CDR3 region is CANEGGAVSTEAFF. CDR3 sequence (DNA): TGTGCCAATGAGGGAGGGGCGGTTAGCACTGAAGCTTTCTTT.

This clonotype was seen a few times. The rearrangement uses TRBV3-1 and TRBJ2-1; the match to TRBD1 covers 8 bases. The CDR3 runs 15 residues. With 0 bases clipped from V and 4 bases from J, the junction kept 2 bases outside the gene matches. The germline gives CDR1 LGHDT, CDR2 YNNKEL (reference sequence). The CDR3 sequence is CASSQDRGPYNEQFF. CDR3 in DNA: TGTGCCAGCAGCCAAGACAGGGGGCCATACAATGAGCAGTTCTTC.

The rearrangement uses TRBV4-3 and TRBJ2-5; a weak D match, TRBD1 (6 bases). Trimming pared 3 bases from V and 0 bases from J, leaving 11 bases between. Germline CDR1 reads LGHNA; CDR2 reads YSLEER. This CDR3 has 15 residues. CDR3 in DNA: TGCGCCAGCAGCCAGGGACCAGGGGACCAAGAGACCCAGTACTTC. Protein sequence: CASSQGPGDQETQYF.

The chain combines TRBV5-6 with TRBJ2-1; 10 positions match TRBD1. CDR1 is SGHDT, CDR2 YYEEEE, per germline. The CDR3 consists of 16 residues. V was clipped by 0 bases and J by 6 bases; unmatched bases: 6. This chain's CDR3 is CASSLVDRGKGNEQFF. As DNA, the CDR3 is TGTGCCAGCAGCTTGGTGGACAGGGGGAAGGGCAATGAGCAGTTCTTC.

V gene TRBV2 combines with J gene TRBJ2-7; TRBD1 is a possible D gene (5 bases). Germline CDR1 and CDR2: SNHLY and FYNNEI. The CDR3 sequence is 15 residues long. With 1 base removed from V and 4 bases from J, the gap between germline ends came to 14 bases. CDR3 sequence (DNA): TGTGCCAGCAGTGAAGGTACAGGATTCCTTTACGAGCAGTACGTC. As protein: CASSEGTGFLYEQYV.

The chain couples TRBV2 to TRBJ2-3, with TRBD2 matching 8 bases. Germline CDR1 and CDR2: SNHLY and FYNNEI. V lost 8 bases, J lost 3 bases, and 13 bases stayed unmatched. The CDR3 totals 16 residues. The CDR3 reads CASQRDGGALTDTQYF. The CDR3 DNA reads as TGTGCCAGCCAAAGGGACGGGGGGGCTCTGACAGATACGCAGTATTTT.

The rearrangement uses TRBV27 and TRBJ2-2; unclear D gene. The germline V gene has CDR1 MNHEY and CDR2 SMNVEV (reference sequence). V dropped 5 bases and J dropped 9 bases, with 10 bases sitting between them. CDR3 length equals 12 residues. The CDR3 nucleotides are TGTGCCAGCAGTACCGGATTCCGGGAGCTGTTTTTT. This sequence encodes CASSTGFRELFF.